Listed below are T cell receptor beta chains from one sample, sequenced in a study of blood T cell repertoires in COVID-19. Libraries were prepared by immunoSEQ multiplex PCR; TCRdb keeps only in-frame clonotypes and omits some of them. Among some 230,000 clones listed, roughly four fifths were seen once. What was sequenced was peripheral blood. The source is an older woman with acute or convalescent COVID-19. Each CDR3 is given with its conserved first and last residue. A D gene is named only where the DNA matches it firmly. The size of a clone is reported for some rows only, either as once, few or many, or as a class for expanded clones.

D gene	CDR3 length	V gene	clone size	J gene	CDR3 protein	CDR3 DNA
NA	15	TRBV5-6	NA	TRBJ2-4	CASSSLQGNKNIQYF	TGTGCCAGCAGCTCATTACAGGGTAACAAAAACATTCAGTACTTC
NA	15	TRBV5-1	NA	TRBJ1-6	CASSSPPGLNSPLHF	TGCGCCAGCAGCTCCCCCCCAGGGCTCAATTCACCCCTCCACTTT
TRBD2	15	TRBV4-1	NA	TRBJ2-1	CASSQQTSGVSEQFF	TGCGCCAGCAGCCAGCAGACTAGCGGGGTATCTGAGCAGTTCTTC
NA	12	TRBV3-1/TRBV3-2	NA	TRBJ2-7	CASSKGERGQYF	TGTGCCAGCAGCAAGGGGGAACGCGGGCAGTACTTC
NA	15	TRBV7-9	NA	TRBJ1-1	CASSTGDRGNTEAFF	TGTGCCAGCAGCACGGGAGATCGGGGGAACACTGAAGCTTTCTTT
TRBD1	16	TRBV4-1	few	TRBJ1-3	CASSQGRDSSGNTIYF	TGCGCCAGCAGCCAAGGAAGGGACAGCTCTGGAAACACCATATATTTT
NA	13	TRBV19	NA	TRBJ2-1	CATSRGGFNEQFF	TGTGCCACTTCTAGGGGGGGGTTCAATGAGCAGTTCTTC
NA	15	TRBV12-5	NA	TRBJ2-5	CASADLLGSGETQYF	TGTGCTAGTGCCGACCTACTGGGCAGTGGGGAGACCCAGTACTTC
NA	17	TRBV3-1/TRBV3-2	once	TRBJ1-4	CASSHAPGAGSNEKLFF	TGTGCCAGCAGCCACGCCCCCGGCGCAGGGTCTAATGAAAAACTGTTTTTT
NA	14	TRBV6-2/TRBV6-3	NA	TRBJ1-5	CASSSWGQGQPQHF	TGTGCCAGCAGTTCGTGGGGGCAGGGTCAGCCCCAGCATTTT
TRBD2	15	TRBV3-1/TRBV3-2	few	TRBJ2-7	CASSQGQAGGSEQYF	TGTGCCAGCAGCCAAGGACAAGCGGGGGGCTCCGAGCAGTACTTC
NA	12	TRBV19	NA	TRBJ1-2	CASTPGFYGYTF	TGTGCCAGTACCCCGGGATTTTATGGCTACACCTTC
TRBD1	14	TRBV28	NA	TRBJ2-1	CASSTGGDYNEQFF	TGTGCCAGCAGTACAGGGGGAGACTACAATGAGCAGTTCTTC
TRBD1	13	TRBV30	NA	TRBJ1-1	CAWRKTGGTEAFF	TGTGCCTGGAGAAAAACAGGGGGGACTGAAGCTTTCTTT
NA	13	TRBV6-5	NA	TRBJ2-3	CASQTGNTDTQYF	TGTGCCAGCCAGACGGGGAACACAGATACGCAGTATTTT
NA	13	TRBV9	NA	TRBJ1-1	CASSVNRETEAFF	TGTGCCAGCAGCGTAAACAGGGAGACTGAAGCTTTCTTT
NA	11	TRBV7-2	NA	TRBJ2-7	CASSLYYEQYF	TGTGCCAGCAGCCTGTACTACGAGCAGTACTTC
NA	16	TRBV7-9	NA	TRBJ1-3	CASSQEGQGSGNTIYF	TGTGCCAGCAGCCAAGAGGGTCAAGGCTCTGGAAACACCATATATTTT
NA	15	TRBV7-2	NA	TRBJ2-3	CASSLGWRNTDTQYF	TGTGCCAGCAGCTTAGGTTGGAGAAACACAGATACGCAGTATTTT
NA	10	TRBV20-1	NA	TRBJ1-2	CSARGAGYTF	TGCAGTGCTAGAGGAGCAGGCTACACCTTC
TRBD2	17	TRBV4-1	NA	TRBJ2-3	CASSQKQLAGGLDTQYF	TGCGCCAGCAGCCAAAAACAACTAGCGGGGGGATTGGATACGCAGTATTTT
TRBD1	18	TRBV4-1	NA	TRBJ1-1	CASSQEMTGGGGDTEAFF	TGCGCCAGCAGCCAAGAAATGACAGGGGGCGGAGGTGACACTGAAGCTTTCTTT
TRBD2	16	TRBV11-2	NA	TRBJ2-3	CASSLMTGTSGDTQYF	TGTGCCAGCAGCTTGATGACAGGGACTAGCGGAGATACGCAGTATTTT
NA	15	TRBV7-9	NA	TRBJ2-1	CASSSLAGPYNEQFF	TGTGCCAGCAGCTCTCTGGCGGGACCCTACAATGAGCAGTTCTTC
NA	14	TRBV6-5	NA	TRBJ1-3	CASRQPGSANTIYF	TGTGCCAGCAGGCAACCCGGGAGCGCAAACACCATATATTTT
NA	15	TRBV28	NA	TRBJ1-4	CASSLKGYRSEKLFF	TGTGCCAGCAGTTTAAAGGGGTACCGCAGTGAAAAACTGTTTTTT
NA	14	TRBV7-2	NA	TRBJ1-1	CASSSLWGGHEAFF	TGTGCCAGCAGCTCCCTTTGGGGGGGCCATGAAGCTTTCTTT
TRBD1	16	TRBV10-3	NA	TRBJ1-6	CAISDVQGGFGSPLHF	TGTGCCATCAGCGACGTACAGGGGGGGTTCGGTTCACCCCTCCACTTT
TRBD1	13	TRBV5-1	many	TRBJ1-2	CASSWTGGRGYTF	TGCGCCAGCAGCTGGACAGGGGGGCGGGGCTACACCTTC
TRBD2	14	TRBV30	NA	TRBJ2-7	CAWSGGPGSHEQYF	TGTGCCTGGTCGGGAGGGCCAGGATCTCACGAGCAGTACTTC
NA	13	TRBV12-3/TRBV12-4	NA	TRBJ2-2	CASSLAGVGELFF	TGTGCCAGCAGTTTAGCGGGAGTCGGGGAGCTGTTTTTT
NA	16	TRBV6-2/TRBV6-3	NA	TRBJ2-3	CASSYIFGPLGDTQYF	TGTGCCAGCAGTTACATCTTTGGGCCCCTTGGGGATACGCAGTATTTT
NA	13	TRBV7-8	NA	TRBJ2-7	CASSLGRTVEQYF	TGTGCCAGCAGCTTAGGTCGGACTGTAGAGCAGTACTTC
NA	14	TRBV6-5	NA	TRBJ2-3	CASSYGQGTDTQYF	TGTGCCAGCAGTTACGGGCAGGGGACAGATACGCAGTATTTT
NA	12	TRBV6-5	NA	TRBJ2-3	CASFPGSRRPYF	TGTGCCAGCTTCCCGGGATCCCGTCGTCCGTATTTT
NA	15	TRBV11-2	NA	TRBJ2-5	CASSLGSASGGTQYF	TGTGCCAGCAGCTTAGGGTCGGCCTCGGGTGGAACCCAGTACTTC
TRBD1	17	TRBV28	NA	TRBJ1-2	CASRTTGTGGVGYGYTF	TGTGCCAGCAGAACCACCGGGACAGGGGGCGTAGGCTATGGCTACACCTTC